This entry describes one TCR beta chain. TCRdb processed the RT-PCR reads anew with MiXCR; each CDR3 protein has one entry. Of approximately 170,000 distinct CDR3 sequences detected, 20% to 25% appear once; the ten largest clones hold 26%. The germline V and J ends were trimmed by 7 bases and 3 bases, with 14 bases remaining between them. Germline V gene sequence: CDR1 SGHRS, CDR2 YFSETQ. CDR3 size: 13 residues. The data originate from a study of patients and donors after allogeneic stem cell transplantation. Sequencing used blood, either unsorted or a sorted T cell fraction (not recorded which). The source of this sequence is a human donor who was either an allogeneic HSCT recipient or a stem cell or donor lymphocyte infusion donor (not recorded which). It is not recorded whose cells these are; they may come from a transplant donor. This chain connects TRBV5-1 to TRBJ2-7; maybe TRBD2 (5 bases). The CDR3 DNA is TGCGCCAGCGGATTACCGGGGAACTACGAGCAGTACTTC. As protein: CASGLPGNYEQYF.